This TCR beta chain was captured in a study of PD-L1 blockade in urothelial cancer (dated by TCRdb to between 2016 and 2019). Concerning the study at large: All patients started therapy around 2014 and received atezolizumab 1,200 mg intravenously every 3 weeks. About 90% of the roughly 29 patients were identified as males with urothelial cancer of bladder origin, and a prior smoking history was reported by 18 of 29 patients. An ECOG performance status of 0 or 1 was recorded for the patients, and 0 to 3 prior chemotherapy regimens had been received by the patients. Blood samples were analyzed 3 weeks after the start of treatment (second dose) and 6 weeks after the start of treatment. Blood samples gave median yields of around 140,000 T cells and 80,000 or so unique TCRs, along with a median clonality of about 0.084. The study was an exploratory multi-omic analysis of somatic, immune and clinical correlates of response to PD-L1 blockade with atezolizumab in urothelial cancer. Pretreatment tumor samples, along with matched peripheral blood collected serially before and after atezolizumab treatment, underwent TCR sequencing. Durable clinical benefit meant progression-free survival longer than 6 months, and TCR features were also tested against progression-free and overall survival. In the same patients, pretreatment tumors underwent whole exome sequencing and RNA sequencing in addition to TCR sequencing. Eight or nine patients reached durable clinical benefit, while 15 to 25 patients did not. Pretreatment blood TCR-seq was available for about 28 patients, at least one posttreatment blood collection was obtained for approximately 25 patients, and tumor TCR-seq was available for approximately 25 patients.

Study-wide findings and limitations: Because the sample size was small (n ≈ 29) and many exploratory analyses were performed, the results are intended to be hypothesis-generating. Greater expansion of tumor-associated TCR clones in peripheral blood 3 weeks after the start of treatment was observed in patients with durable benefit (n of about 20, p = 0.022). Improved progression-free and overall survival was found to be associated with pretreatment peripheral blood TCR clonality below the median.

Per the germline V gene (reference sequence), MNHNY is the CDR1 and SVGAGI is the CDR2. Trimming removed 5 bases from V and 4 bases from J, leaving 6 bases between the germline ends. Inclusive of the bounding cysteine and phenylalanine, the CDR3 is 12 residues long. Only the CDR3 DNA is retained, 36 bases long and in frame from the first base. This sample's time point label indicates: pretreatment peripheral blood. The cohort included about 27 patients with locally advanced or metastatic urothelial carcinoma who were treated at Memorial Sloan Kettering on a trial protocol. Peripheral blood mononuclear cells were collected pretreatment and during treatment, at between 1 and 8 total time points per patient. The Qiagen DNeasy Blood extraction kit was used to purify genomic DNA from total PBMCs and tumor samples. PBMCs were collected pretreatment and during treatment and were isolated and stored as previously described.

To estimate absolute template abundance from read counts, synthetic TCR analog templates were spiked into each PCR. The immunoSEQ assay was used to amplify TCRbeta CDR3 regions from genomic DNA with bias-controlled V and J gene primers. Sequencing of rearranged TCRbeta segments was performed at approximately 20X coverage. The source study handled its data this way. Clustering was used to correct sequencing errors, and CDR3s were annotated against IMGT to assign V, D and J genes. Only productive TCRbeta rearrangements were used in downstream analyses, excluding out-of-frame or stop-codon sequences. Clonality was calculated as one minus the Shannon entropy normalized by the log of the number of unique productive sequences. Clones differing between time points or between blood and tumor were identified by Fisher's exact test with Benjamini-Hochberg correction at adjusted p below 0.01. As stored in TCRdb, this immuneACCESS dataset retains in-frame rearrangements with V and J assigned. A fraction of the clones does not appear; measured against another copy, unresolved V genes explain less than half of the discrepancy, and the remainder lacks a known reason. V and J calls and clone size follow that table, whereas D and trimming were derived from the DNA. Within this sample are about 53,000 clones, with 70% to 90% of them counted one time only. Clones ranked in the top ten supply 14% to 15% of the sample.

As for this clone: Its antigen target is currently unknown. Base-call qualities are not available, and no considerably larger clone is one nucleotide away.

This TCR came from an older woman with urothelial cancer. Sequencing was performed on PBMCs, taken around atezolizumab (anti-PD-L1) treatment. Here the chain combines TRBV6-6 and TRBJ1-5; the D gene is not confidently resolved. The CDR3 protein is CASSPPNQPQHF. The nucleotide sequence is TGTGCCAGCAGTCCCCCTAATCAGCCCCAGCATTTT.